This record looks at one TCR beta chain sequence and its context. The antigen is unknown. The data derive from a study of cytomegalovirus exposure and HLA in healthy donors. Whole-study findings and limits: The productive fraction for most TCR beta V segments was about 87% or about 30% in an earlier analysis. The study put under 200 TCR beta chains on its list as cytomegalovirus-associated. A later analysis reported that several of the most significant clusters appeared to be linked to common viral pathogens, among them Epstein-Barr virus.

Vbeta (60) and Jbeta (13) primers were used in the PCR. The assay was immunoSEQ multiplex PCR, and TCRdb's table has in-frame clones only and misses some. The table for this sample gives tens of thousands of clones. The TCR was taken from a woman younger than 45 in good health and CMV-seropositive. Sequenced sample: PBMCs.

CDR3 DNA: TGTGCCAGCAGCCCGACAGGGCGGGACTATGGCTACACCTTC. Its protein is CASSPTGRDYGYTF. The chain uses TRBV4-2 and TRBJ1-2; 7 positions match TRBD1. Germline V gene lookup returns CDR1 LGHNA and CDR2 YNFKEQ. This CDR3 is built from 14 residues. J was trimmed by 3 bases and V by 4 bases; bases with no gene match: 5.